The present T cell receptor beta chain was sequenced within a study of T cell responses to AZD1222 COVID-19 vaccine. General observations from the study: Nearly half of spike-specific TCRs reportedly target unmutated variant regions. It was only after the peak T cell response that any repertoires were sampled. Baseline seropositivity characterized only 5 or 6 AZD1222 recipients. Two AZD1222 administrations were followed by greater Spike-specific TCR breadth and depth.

The method was immunoSEQ multiplex PCR; TCRdb's version includes in-frame clones alone and lacks a portion of them. The sample includes about 180,000 clones, 85% to 95% of them seen just once. Points on this clone: The antigen is not known.

Germline assignment: CDR1 LNHDA and CDR2 SQIVND (reference sequence). V trimming: 10 bases; J trimming: 4 bases; junction bases outside the gene matches: 15. This CDR3 is built from 16 residues. This specimen consisted of peripheral blood, obtained on day 0 of AZD1222 vaccination. The TCR sequence derives from an adult in good health. The J gene is TRBJ1-1, the V gene TRBV19; TRBD1 matches at 10 bases. CDR3 region: CATSRTGGLAATEAFF. The CDR3 DNA reads as TGTGCCACCTCCCGGACAGGGGGGCTTGCGGCCACTGAAGCTTTCTTT.